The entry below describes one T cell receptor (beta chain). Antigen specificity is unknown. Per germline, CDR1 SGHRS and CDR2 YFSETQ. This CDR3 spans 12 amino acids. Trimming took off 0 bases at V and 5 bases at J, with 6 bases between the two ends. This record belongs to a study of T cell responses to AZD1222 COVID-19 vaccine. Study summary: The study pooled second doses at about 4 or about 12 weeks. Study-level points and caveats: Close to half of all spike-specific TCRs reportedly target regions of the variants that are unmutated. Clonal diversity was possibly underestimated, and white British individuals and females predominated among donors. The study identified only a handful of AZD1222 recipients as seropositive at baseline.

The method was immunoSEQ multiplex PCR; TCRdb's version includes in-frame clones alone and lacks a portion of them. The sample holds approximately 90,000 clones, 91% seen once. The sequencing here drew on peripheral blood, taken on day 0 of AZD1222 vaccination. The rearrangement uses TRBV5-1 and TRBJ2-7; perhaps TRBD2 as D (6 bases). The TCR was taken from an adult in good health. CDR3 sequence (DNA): TGCGCCAGCAGCTTGGGGGGGGACGAGCAGTACTTC. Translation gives CASSLGGDEQYF.